This entry lists 10 T cell receptor beta chains sequenced from one sample in a study of T-cell memory formation after mild COVID-19. TCRdb passed the 5' RACE reads through MiXCR, listing each CDR3 protein once. The sample lists approximately 260,000 distinct CDR3 sequences; over 15% were seen once. The sequenced sample consisted of PBMCs or a T cell subset sorted from them (not recorded which). The receptors originated from a man aged 18-30 years who had mild COVID-19 (a few samples of this study predate the infection). Cell type and time point are not known.

This clonotype was recorded only once. This chain uses TRBV7-3 with TRBJ2-1; a weak D match, TRBD2 (5 bases). CDR3 length equals 14 residues. CDR1 SGHTA and CDR2 FQGTGA come from the germline V gene. The V end lost 4 bases, the J end lost 7 bases, and 14 bases lay between the germline ends. The DNA for the CDR3 is TGTGCCAGCAGCTCGGCGGCGACGGGAAATGAGCAGTTCTTC. Translating gives CASSSAATGNEQFF.

This clonotype was detected a few times. The gene calls are TRBV4-3 and TRBJ2-6; 9 bases align to TRBD2. The V segment lost 3 bases and the J segment 1 base; nucleotides outside the gene matches: 1. Germline V CDR1 and CDR2: LGHNA, YSLEER. This CDR3 has 16 amino acids. This CDR3 reads CASSQTSGSGANVLTF. Here the CDR3 DNA reads TGCGCCAGCAGCCAGACTAGCGGTTCTGGGGCCAACGTCCTGACTTTC.

This chain joins TRBV20-1 and TRBJ1-4; D perhaps matches TRBD1 (6 bases). The germline CDR1 and CDR2 sequences are DFQATT and SNEGSKA (reference sequence). Trimming stripped 5 bases from V and 7 bases from J, with 14 bases between. The CDR3 is made up of 13 amino acids. This CDR3 is CSAPRGDGEKLFF. CDR3 DNA sequence: TGCAGTGCTCCCAGGGGAGACGGTGAAAAACTGTTTTTT.

V is TRBV11-2 and J is TRBJ1-6; D is undetermined. V shed 0 bases and J shed 5 bases, with 11 bases lying between them. This CDR3 has 16 amino acids. The germline gives CDR1 SGHAT, CDR2 FQNNGV. The CDR3 loop reads CASSLDFTANNSPLHF. The CDR3 coding sequence is TGTGCCAGCAGCTTAGATTTTACGGCCAATAATTCACCCCTCCACTTT.

The rearrangement uses TRBV5-6 and TRBJ1-5, with D hard to call. V was shortened by 4 bases and J by 5 bases, with 16 bases between the two germline ends. This CDR3 comprises 15 residues. The germline CDR1 and CDR2 sequences are SGHDT and YYEEEE. CDR3 sequence reads: CASSQSLHGDQPQHF. In DNA form, the CDR3 reads TGTGCCAGCAGCCAGTCCCTACATGGGGATCAGCCCCAGCATTTT.

At least ten counts were recorded for this clonotype. CDR3: CASSDWGEQFF. CDR3 bases: TGTGCCAGCAGTGACTGGGGTGAGCAGTTCTTC. The chain joins TRBV2 to TRBJ2-1; D gene ambiguous. There are 11 residues in the CDR3. The germline V and J ends were trimmed by 3 bases and 9 bases, with 6 bases remaining between them. In germline, CDR1 is SNHLY, CDR2 FYNNEI.

A few counts support this clonotype. The chain is built from TRBV28 and TRBJ1-5; unclear D gene. V lost 11 bases and J lost 6, with 23 bases in between. The CDR3 sequence is 15 residues long. Germline CDR1 reads MDHEN; CDR2 reads SYDVKM. CDR3 sequence (DNA): TGTGCCTCCTCGGCCGGTTCTAATATTGGTCAGCCCCAGCATTTT. Translation: CASSAGSNIGQPQHF.

The chain links TRBV20-1 to TRBJ2-5, with 12 positions matching TRBD1. The CDR3 is 15 residues long. The J segment lost 2 bases and the V segment lost 3 bases, leaving 4 bases of the junction unmatched. Germline lookup yields CDR1 DFQATT and CDR2 SNEGSKA (reference sequence). The CDR3 sequence: CSARGDRGRQETQYF. The CDR3, as DNA: TGCAGTGCTAGGGGGGACAGGGGGCGGCAAGAGACCCAGTACTTC.

This chain joins TRBV2 and TRBJ1-1; 10 nucleotides line up with TRBD1. With V trimmed by 6 bases and J by 5 bases, 6 bases remained unmatched. This CDR3 contains 14 residues. Germline V gene data show CDR1 as SNHLY and CDR2 as FYNNEI. In nucleotides, the CDR3 is TGTGCCAGCAGAAGTAGACAGGGGGCAACTGAAGCTTTCTTT. It specifies CASRSRQGATEAFF.

This clonotype was seen only a few times. This chain joins TRBV20-1 and TRBJ2-1; the match to TRBD2 covers 12 bases. This CDR3 contains 16 residues. V was pared by 3 bases and J by 10 bases, with 13 bases of the junction left unmatched. CDR1 and CDR2 (germline): DFQATT, SNEGSKA (reference sequence). In DNA form, the CDR3 reads TGCAGTGCTAGCCTCCCCACTAGCGGGGGGTTTGAAGAGCAGTTCTTC. The encoded protein is CSASLPTSGGFEEQFF.